Following are 20 T cell receptor beta chains from one sample sequenced in a study of CD8 T cells in Susac syndrome (dated by TCRdb to 2018 to 2020). To prepare the library, the immunoSEQ multiplex PCR assay was applied. RNA was extracted with the RNeasy kit and about 0.5 to 1 ug was reverse transcribed using random hexamers. TCRdb reworked the public reads: Q25 trimming with fastp, MiXCR clone assembly, productive beta chains retained. Records with the same CDR3 protein are collapsed into one entry carrying the most frequent genes and DNA. For this sample there are 150,000 to 160,000 distinct CDR3 sequences; approximately 96% appear just once. The ten largest make up 0.15% to 0.2% of the sample. The sample comprised CD4+ T cells from PBMCs. The origin of the receptors is a human donor with Susac syndrome.

The CDR3 loop reads CASSNRLSSYEQYF. In DNA form, the CDR3 reads TGTGCCAGCAGCAATCGGCTCTCCTCCTACGAGCAGTACTTC. The J gene is TRBJ2-7, the V gene TRBV21-1. TRBV21-1 constitutes a pseudogene. This CDR3 has 14 residues.

V is TRBV5-1 and J is TRBJ2-1; the match to TRBD1 covers 9 bases. The germline V gene has CDR1 SGHRS and CDR2 YFSETQ. CDR3 length equals 15 residues. Trimming removed 0 bases from V and 7 bases from J; junction bases left unmatched: 5. DNA of the CDR3: TGCGCCAGCAGCTTGGGGGGACAGGGTAAGAATGAGCAGTTCTTC. Its translation: CASSLGGQGKNEQFF.

V and J are TRBV4-3 and TRBJ1-5; TRBD1 agrees at 9 bases. Germline V gene sequence: CDR1 LGHNA, CDR2 YSLEER. CDR3 size: 14 residues. V shed 3 bases, J shed 6 bases, and the junction held 3 bases outside the gene matches. The CDR3 nucleotides are TGCGCCAGCAGCCAGACGACAGGGGGTCAGCCCCAGCATTTT. It yields the protein CASSQTTGGQPQHF.

This chain links TRBV20-1 with TRBJ1-2, with D tentatively TRBD1 (6 bases). The CDR3 sequence is 14 residues long. Germline V gene data show CDR1 as DFQATT and CDR2 as SNEGSKA (reference sequence). V dropped 6 bases and J dropped 4 bases, with 18 bases sitting between them. CDR3 in amino acids: CSAKDQGRGYGYTF. CDR3 DNA sequence: TGCAGTGCCAAAGACCAGGGGAGAGGCTATGGCTACACCTTC.

There are a few counts of this clonotype. The chain has TRBV12-3 or TRBV12-4 and TRBJ1-2; D gene ambiguous. The V gene lost 1 base and the J gene lost 7 bases, with 7 bases spanning the gap. CDR3 length: 12 amino acids. The CDR3 spells CASSLEGSGYTF. CDR3 DNA sequence: TGTGCCAGCAGTTTAGAGGGCTCTGGCTACACCTTC.

This clonotype was observed a few times. J is TRBJ2-5 and V is TRBV3-1; D may be TRBD1 or TRBD2 (5 bases each). V dropped 9 bases and J dropped 2 bases, with 13 bases sitting between them. CDR1 is LGHDT, CDR2 YNNKEL, per germline (reference sequence). The CDR3 runs to 13 residues. CDR3 region: CASRTGAQETQYF. The CDR3 DNA reads as TGTGCCAGTCGGACCGGGGCACAAGAGACCCAGTACTTC.

This chain uses TRBV29-1 with TRBJ2-1; 13 positions agree with TRBD2. This CDR3 has 13 amino acids. The germline gives CDR1 SQVTM, CDR2 ANQGSEA. Germline trimming cut 5 bases from V and 7 bases from J; bases unmatched to any gene: 2. As DNA, the CDR3 is TGCAGCGTTAAGACTAGCGGGGGGAATGAGCAGTTCTTC. It yields the protein CSVKTSGGNEQFF.

This chain links TRBV20-1 with TRBJ1-1, with TRBD1 matching 11 bases. The germline V gene has CDR1 DFQATT and CDR2 SNEGSKA (reference sequence). The CDR3 runs to 14 residues. The ends lost 6 bases at V and 6 bases at J; junction bases unmatched: 9. The CDR3 DNA reads as TGCAGTGCAATCGGGACAGGGGGTTTCTCTGAAGCTTTCTTT. This gives the protein CSAIGTGGFSEAFF.

V and J are TRBV29-1 and TRBJ2-1; D perhaps matches TRBD1 (6 bases). V lost 6 bases, J lost 7 bases, and 19 bases lay in between. Germline V gene sequence: CDR1 SQVTM, CDR2 ANQGSEA. The CDR3 runs 14 residues. The CDR3 bases are TGCAGCGTCGTAAACAGGGCACCCGGGAATGAGCAGTTCTTC. Its protein is CSVVNRAPGNEQFF.

This sequence joins TRBV29-1 and TRBJ1-3, with D hard to call. V lost 5 bases to trimming and J lost 0 bases, with 17 bases between them. The germline CDR1 and CDR2 sequences are SQVTM and ANQGSEA. The CDR3 spans 16 residues. CDR3: CSVRTTTVSSGNTIYF. For the CDR3, the DNA is TGCAGCGTTCGAACGACGACGGTTAGCTCTGGAAACACCATATATTTT.

This CDR3 is CASRGDTEAFF. CDR3 coding DNA: TGTGCCAGCAGGGGGGACACTGAAGCTTTCTTT. This chain links TRBV6-6 with TRBJ1-1; D might be TRBD1 (5 bases). Germline-derived CDR1 and CDR2 are MNHNY and SVGAGI (reference sequence). Trimming took off 6 bases at V and 3 bases at J, with 5 bases between the two ends. The CDR3 is made up of 11 amino acids.

The V gene is TRBV13, the J gene TRBJ2-7, with a weak D call TRBD2 (5 bases). This CDR3 region has 13 residues. Germline V gene data show CDR1 as PRHDT and CDR2 as FYEKMQ (reference sequence). Trimming took 2 bases from V and 6 from J, leaving 11 bases between them. The CDR3 region has the DNA TGTGCCAGCAGCTTAAGGGAGCGTTTCGAGCAGTACTTC. Its translation is CASSLRERFEQYF.

J is TRBJ2-5 and V is TRBV27, with D perhaps TRBD1 or TRBD2 (5 bases each). This CDR3 region has 14 residues. Per germline, CDR1 MNHEY and CDR2 SMNVEV (reference sequence). V was shortened by 6 bases and J by 2 bases, with 13 bases between the two germline ends. CDR3 region: CASSSGRPQETQYF. CDR3 nucleotide sequence: TGTGCCAGCAGCTCGGGACGACCGCAAGAGACCCAGTACTTC.

This clonotype came up once. The chain links TRBV2 to TRBJ1-5, with no clear D. V was shortened by 1 base and J by 6 bases, with 10 bases between the two germline ends. Germline assignment: CDR1 SNHLY and CDR2 FYNNEI. CDR3 length: 14 residues. CDR3 amino acids: CASSEERAAQPQHF. Written as DNA, the CDR3 is TGTGCCAGCAGTGAAGAACGGGCGGCTCAGCCCCAGCATTTT.

In this sample, this clonotype turned up a few times. CDR3 sequence reads: CASSKGGSTDTQYF. The CDR3 DNA sequence: TGTGCCAGCAGTAAGGGGGGTAGCACAGATACGCAGTATTTT. V is TRBV7-2 and J is TRBJ2-3; TRBD1 or TRBD2 may be the D gene (6 bases each). This CDR3 has 14 amino acids. Germline CDR1 SGHTA, CDR2 FQGNSA. With 6 bases removed from V and 0 bases from J, the gap between germline ends came to 10 bases.

The chain recombines TRBV29-1 with TRBJ1-1, with no clear D. Germline assignment: CDR1 SQVTM and CDR2 ANQGSEA. CDR3 length: 13 amino acids. V gave up 4 bases and J gave up 8 bases, with 17 bases separating them. The CDR3 here is CSVVRVGGGEAFF. The CDR3 coding sequence is TGCAGCGTTGTCCGGGTGGGCGGAGGGGAAGCTTTCTTT.

V gene TRBV7-8 combines with J gene TRBJ2-1; D remains unclear. CDR3 length equals 16 residues. CDR1 and CDR2 from the germline V gene are SGHVS and FQNEAQ. Trimming took 0 bases from V and 0 from J, leaving 9 bases between them. CDR3 amino acids: CASSLAVGGSYNEQFF. For the CDR3, the DNA is TGTGCCAGCAGCTTAGCGGTGGGCGGCTCCTACAATGAGCAGTTCTTC. The entire variable domain, with the rest obtained from reference TRBV7-8 and TRBJ2-1, is as follows: GAGVSQSPRYKVAKRGQDVALRCDPISGHVSLFWYQQALGQGPEFLTYFQNEAQLDKSGLPSDRFFAERPEGSVSTLKIQRTQQEDSAVYLCASSLAVGGSYNEQFFGPGTRLTVL.

The chain's CDR3 is CASSLRVGDTQYF. CDR3 nucleotide sequence: TGTGCCAGCAGTTTAAGGGTGGGAGATACGCAGTATTTT. J is TRBJ2-3 and V is TRBV27; D gene uncertain. The V gene's germline CDR1 is MNHEY and CDR2 SMNVEV (reference sequence). The CDR3 contains 13 residues. Trimming left V 2 bases short and J 5 bases short, with 8 bases between.

The chain couples TRBV5-1 to TRBJ2-7; 9 bases map to TRBD2. In germline, CDR1 is SGHRS, CDR2 YFSETQ. This CDR3 is built from 15 residues. V shed 0 bases, J shed 2 bases, and the junction held 3 bases outside the gene matches. CDR3 residues: CASSLAGGGAYEQYF. CDR3 coding DNA: TGCGCCAGCAGCTTGGCCGGCGGGGGGGCCTACGAGCAGTACTTC.

The V gene is TRBV12-3 or TRBV12-4, the J gene TRBJ1-3; D ambiguous. The CDR3 runs 11 residues. V shed 3 bases and J shed 3 bases, with 0 bases lying between them. CDR3 bases: TGTGCCAGCAGTTTTGGAAACACCATATATTTT. Residues: CASSFGNTIYF.